The 10 T cell receptor beta chains below come from one sample, sequenced in a study of cytomegalovirus exposure and HLA in healthy donors. TCRdb's table, derived via immunoSEQ multiplex PCR, lists solely in-frame clones and lacks some. The sample lists more than 45,000 clones, nearly 90% seen once, with around 16% in the top ten. Sequenced material: PBMCs. The receptor set was obtained from a woman younger than 30 in good health and CMV-seronegative.

This CDR3 reads CASSPAVAGGYNEQFF. In nucleotides, the CDR3 is TGTGCCAGCAGCCCCGCGGTAGCGGGGGGGTACAATGAGCAGTTCTTC. The chain has TRBV7-2 and TRBJ2-1; 11 nucleotides line up with TRBD2. CDR1 and CDR2 from the germline V gene are SGHTA and FQGNSA. The junction had 7 bases not matched to a gene; V was cut back by 5 bases and J by 4 bases. The CDR3 is 16 residues long.

The chain combines TRBV6-1 with TRBJ2-6; D might be TRBD1 (6 bases). Germline CDR1 MNHNS, CDR2 SASEGT. This CDR3 spans 16 amino acids. V shed 2 bases and J shed 1 base, with 9 bases lying between them. The CDR3 loop is CASSEMTGSGANVLTF. CDR3 sequence (DNA): TGTGCCAGCAGTGAAATGACAGGATCTGGGGCCAACGTCCTGACTTTC.

This sequence joins TRBV5-1 and TRBJ2-4, with 7 bases lining up with TRBD1. The CDR3 spans 14 residues. Unmatched junction bases numbered 3, after V lost 0 bases and J lost 6 bases. Germline CDR1 reads SGHRS; CDR2 reads YFSETQ. DNA for the CDR3: TGCGCCAGCAGCTTGGAGGGGGCGATAAACATTCAGTACTTC. Translation: CASSLEGAINIQYF.

V and J are TRBV27 and TRBJ2-7; 8 bases are shared with TRBD2. The CDR3 is 14 residues long. The V gene end was trimmed by 7 bases and the J gene end by 2 bases; junction bases not matched to a gene: 7. The germline V gene encodes CDR1 MNHEY and CDR2 SMNVEV (reference sequence). The CDR3 protein is CASNPIAGPYEQYF. As DNA, the CDR3 is TGTGCCAGCAACCCTATAGCGGGACCCTACGAGCAGTACTTC.

J is TRBJ1-2 and V is TRBV4-1; tentative D call: TRBD1 (5 bases). This CDR3 comprises 13 residues. Germline V CDR1 and CDR2: MGHRA, YSYEKL. The V gene lost 2 bases and the J gene lost 6 bases, with 10 bases spanning the gap. CDR3 sequence reads: CASSQRSGDGYTF. CDR3 in DNA: TGCGCCAGCAGCCAACGATCGGGGGATGGCTACACCTTC.

The genes are TRBV19 and TRBJ2-4; 7 nucleotides agree with TRBD2. The CDR3 is 14 amino acids. V lost 5 bases and J lost 7; bases outside the gene matches: 8. Germline V gene sequence: CDR1 LNHDA, CDR2 SQIVND (reference sequence). CDR3 region: CASSSGTTRNIQYF. The CDR3 DNA follows: TGTGCCAGTAGTTCCGGGACTACACGCAACATTCAGTACTTC.

The chain couples TRBV5-6 to TRBJ2-5, with TRBD2 matching 10 bases. The CDR3 is 14 amino acids. Trimming took 4 bases from V and 5 from J; bases not matched to a gene: 5. From germline, CDR1 is SGHDT and CDR2 YYEEEE. Written as DNA, the CDR3 is TGTGCCAGCAGCCCCGTAGCGGGAGGTGAGACCCAGTACTTC. The encoded protein is CASSPVAGGETQYF.

Worth noting for this clone: Because the CDR3's place on the DNA is in doubt, the DNA is left out and the CDR3 is given as listed by TCRdb. The rearrangement links TRBV6-4 to TRBJ1-1; the tabulated D call, TRBD1, remains unverified against the DNA. Germline V gene data show CDR1 as MRHNA and CDR2 as SNTAGT. The CDR3 has 14 residues if both end residues are counted. The CDR3 spells CASSEDSSSGEAFF.

The genes are TRBV4-1 and TRBJ2-5, with D perhaps TRBD2 (5 bases). CDR3 length: 17 amino acids. The V gene lost 0 bases and the J gene lost 0 bases, with 14 bases spanning the gap. The germline CDR1 and CDR2 sequences are MGHRA and YSYEKL. The CDR3 region has the DNA TGCGCCAGCAGCCAAGAAGGGCCCGGGAATTACCAAGAGACCCAGTACTTC. It codes for CASSQEGPGNYQETQYF.

The gene calls are TRBV28 and TRBJ2-3; TRBD2 aligns across 7 bases. The CDR3 contains 17 residues. V lost 4 bases to trimming and J lost 3 bases; unmatched junction nucleotides: 13. Germline CDR1 is MDHEN and CDR2 is SYDVKM. The CDR3 DNA follows: TGTGCCAGCAGTTCCTCTGGCGGTGCGGGAGCGACAGATACGCAGTATTTT. As protein: CASSSSGGAGATDTQYF.